These 30 T cell receptor beta chains came from one sample sequenced in a study of shared clonotypes between healthy human individuals. Using immunoSEQ multiplex PCR, the repertoire was profiled, and TCRdb retains in-frame clones only, with some absent. The profile covers under 1,900,000 clones, with about 98.5% appearing a single time and roughly 0.36% taken by the ten largest. The sequenced material came from naive CD4+ T cells sorted from blood. Subset defined: CD45RA+ positively selected. The receptor set was obtained from a man in his thirties or forties in good health.

This chain joins TRBV19 and TRBJ1-5; D possibly corresponds to TRBD1 (5 bases). There are 15 residues in the CDR3. Trimming took 0 bases from V and 5 from J, leaving 11 bases between them. Germline V gene sequence: CDR1 LNHDA, CDR2 SQIVND (reference sequence). The CDR3 DNA follows: TGTGCCAGTAGTATAGAAACTCCGACAGATCAGCCCCAGCATTTT. Translating it yields CASSIETPTDQPQHF.

The chain carries TRBV14 and TRBJ2-3; tentatively, D is TRBD2 (5 bases). Trimming cost V 2 bases and J 6 bases, with 6 bases left between them. The CDR3 covers 12 residues. The germline V gene encodes CDR1 SGHDN and CDR2 FVKESK. The CDR3 DNA reads TGTGCCAGCAGCCAATCTAGCGATACGCAGTATTTT. Amino acid sequence: CASSQSSDTQYF. The whole variable domain, filled in from reference TRBV14 and TRBJ2-3, reads EAGVTQFPSHSVIEKGQTVTLRCDPISGHDNLYWYRRVMGKEIKFLLHFVKESKQDESGMPNNRFLAERTGGTYSTLKVQPAELEDSGVYFCASSQSSDTQYFGPGTRLTVL.

J is TRBJ2-2 and V is TRBV7-8; 9 bases agree with TRBD1. Trimming took 5 bases from V and 4 from J; bases not matched to a gene: 8. Germline V gene lookup returns CDR1 SGHVS and CDR2 FQNEAQ. The CDR3 consists of 16 residues. The CDR3 DNA reads as TGTGCCAGCAGCCCCCGCCGGGACAGGGCCACCGGGGAGCTGTTTTTT. Protein product: CASSPRRDRATGELFF.

This chain joins TRBV15 and TRBJ1-5; no firm D call. Looked up from germline, CDR1 is LNHNV and CDR2 is YYDKDF (reference sequence). The CDR3 length is 15 residues. The V end lost 2 bases, the J end lost 4 bases, and 12 bases lay between the germline ends. CDR3 protein: CATSRSRTGNQPQHF. The DNA of the CDR3 is TGTGCCACCAGCAGATCGAGGACTGGAAATCAGCCCCAGCATTTT.

Remarks on this clone: This CDR3 is also generated by other DNA sequences in the sample. J is TRBJ2-3 and V is TRBV18; 9 bases are shared with TRBD2. This CDR3 has 16 amino acids. Trimming removed 3 bases from V and 0 bases from J; junction bases left unmatched: 4. The V gene's germline CDR1 is KGHSH and CDR2 LQKENI. As DNA, the CDR3 is TGTGCCAGCTCACCGACTAGCGGAAGAAGCACAGATACGCAGTATTTT. This sequence encodes CASSPTSGRSTDTQYF.

This rearrangement joins TRBV27 to TRBJ2-7; a weak D match, TRBD1 (6 bases). Trimming removed 5 bases at V and 6 bases at J, with 17 bases between. This CDR3 contains 14 residues. The germline CDR1 and CDR2 sequences are MNHEY and SMNVEV (reference sequence). The CDR3 protein is CASSPSGTPSEQYF. In DNA, the CDR3 is TGTGCCAGCAGTCCCTCGGGGACACCCTCCGAGCAGTACTTC.

J is TRBJ2-5 and V is TRBV6-1; 12 nucleotides match TRBD1. Germline assignment: CDR1 MNHNS and CDR2 SASEGT. This CDR3 has 14 amino acids. J gave up 3 bases and V 8 bases, and 4 bases lay outside the gene matches. This chain's CDR3 is CASAGQGAEETQYF. The CDR3 nucleotides are TGTGCCAGCGCGGGACAGGGGGCTGAAGAGACCCAGTACTTC.

The V and J genes are TRBV5-5 and TRBJ2-7, with a weak D call TRBD2 (6 bases). The length of the CDR3 is 15 residues. Per germline, CDR1 SGHKS and CDR2 YYEKEE (reference sequence). V lost 4 bases and J 1 base, leaving 15 bases between the germline ends. CDR3 protein: CASSNGPGGSYEQYF. CDR3 coding DNA: TGTGCCAGCAGCAACGGACCAGGAGGGTCCTACGAGCAGTACTTC.

This rearrangement joins TRBV28 to TRBJ1-5; D is perhaps TRBD1 (6 bases). Germline lookup yields CDR1 MDHEN and CDR2 SYDVKM. V lost 6 bases and J lost 2, with 11 bases in between. The CDR3 extends over 14 amino acids. CDR3: CASRLQGRNQPQHF. CDR3 in DNA: TGTGCCAGCAGGTTACAGGGACGCAATCAGCCCCAGCATTTT.

This rearrangement joins TRBV5-1 to TRBJ2-7, with D perhaps matching TRBD1 (6 bases). CDR3 length: 14 amino acids. V shed 4 bases and J shed 4 bases, with 15 bases lying between them. Germline V lookup: CDR1 SGHRS, CDR2 YFSETQ. The CDR3 reads CASSGPGQEYEQYF. The CDR3, as DNA: TGCGCCAGCAGCGGCCCGGGACAAGAGTACGAGCAGTACTTC.

The genes are TRBV9 and TRBJ2-1; D call uncertain. Germline CDR1 is SGDLS and CDR2 is YYNGEE. The CDR3 runs 14 residues. V lost 4 bases and J 0 bases, leaving 8 bases between the germline ends. CDR3 sequence reads: CASSTESSYNEQFF. CDR3 nucleotide sequence: TGTGCCAGCAGCACGGAGAGCTCCTACAATGAGCAGTTCTTC.

This clone came up once. The rearrangement uses TRBV21-1 and TRBJ1-2; the table's D gene call, TRBD1, was not cross checked with the DNA. TRBV21-1 is a pseudogene. The CDR3 has 16 amino acids. CDR3 nucleotides: TGTGCCAGCAGCAAAGACTCAACAGGGGGCCACTATGGCTACACCTTC. It is translated as CASSKDSTGGHYGYTF.

The rearrangement links TRBV28 to TRBJ1-2, with 8 bases lining up with TRBD1. The CDR3 totals 15 residues. Germline values: CDR1 MDHEN, CDR2 SYDVKM. V lost 3 bases, J lost 3 bases, and 6 bases stayed unmatched. The CDR3 DNA sequence: TGTGCCAGCAGTTTCCCCGGGACAGGCTACTATGGCTACACCTTC. This codes for CASSFPGTGYYGYTF.

Comments on this clone: Other DNA sequences in the sample encode the same CDR3. V and J are TRBV5-1 and TRBJ2-5; 10 nucleotides agree with TRBD1. Trimming removed 4 bases from V and 3 bases from J; junction bases left unmatched: 6. The germline CDR1 and CDR2 sequences are SGHRS and YFSETQ. This CDR3 comprises 15 residues. CDR3 region: CASSPTGTGEETQYF. Written as DNA, the CDR3 is TGCGCCAGCAGCCCAACCGGGACAGGGGAAGAGACCCAGTACTTC.

The chain joins TRBV4-1 to TRBJ2-7, with D possibly being TRBD2 (5 bases). Germline lookup yields CDR1 MGHRA and CDR2 YSYEKL. The CDR3 contains 14 residues. The V gene lost 8 bases and the J gene lost 0 bases, with 14 bases spanning the gap. DNA for the CDR3: TGCGCCAGCCGGAAGGAGCTAGCCTCCTACGAGCAGTACTTC. Its translation is CASRKELASYEQYF.

The chain employs TRBV27 and TRBJ2-5, with 14 bases matching TRBD2. Trimming at V came to 6 bases and at J to 2 bases, leaving 8 bases not matched to a gene. The length of the CDR3 is 17 residues. The V gene's germline CDR1 is MNHEY and CDR2 SMNVEV (reference sequence). DNA of the CDR3: TGTGCCAGCAGGGGACTAGCGGGAGAAAGTAGGCAAGAGACCCAGTACTTC. Translation gives CASRGLAGESRQETQYF.

The CDR3 DNA reads TGTGCCAGCAGCTTAGCAGGGATAAGTCAGAACACCATATATTTT. It codes for CASSLAGISQNTIYF. The chain couples TRBV7-9 to TRBJ1-3; D ambiguous. The V gene lost 0 bases and the J gene lost 7 bases, with 13 bases spanning the gap. The CDR3 totals 15 residues. Germline CDR1 is SEHNR and CDR2 is FQNEAQ (reference sequence).

This CDR3 reads CASSTGGFYAGTEAFF. The CDR3 DNA follows: TGTGCCAGCAGCACAGGGGGCTTCTACGCGGGCACTGAAGCTTTCTTT. This chain joins TRBV11-2 and TRBJ1-1, with TRBD1 identical over 9 bases. The CDR3 has 16 residues. Trimming cost V 5 bases and J 4 bases; bases outside gene matches: 11. Germline V gene lookup returns CDR1 SGHAT and CDR2 FQNNGV.

This sequence joins TRBV29-1 and TRBJ2-3; TRBD2 might be the D (5 bases). The V and J ends lost 4 bases and 2 bases respectively, with 7 bases between them. Germline V CDR1 and CDR2: SQVTM, ANQGSEA. CDR3 length: 12 amino acids. CDR3 coding DNA: TGCAGCGTTGTCCGGGACACAGATACGCAGTATTTT. It codes for CSVVRDTDTQYF.

CDR3 nucleotide sequence: TGTGCCAGCTCCGACCGGGCCAATCAGCCCCAGCATTTT. It translates to CASSDRANQPQHF. This rearrangement joins TRBV6-6 to TRBJ1-5; D unclear. The CDR3 length is 13 residues. Trimming removed 8 bases from V and 3 bases from J, with 11 bases in between. CDR1 is MNHNY and CDR2 is SVGAGI in the germline V gene (reference sequence).

Turning to this clone: The same CDR3 is also encoded by other DNA sequences in this sample. The V and J genes are TRBV5-1 and TRBJ2-5; 8 bases line up with TRBD1. With 0 bases clipped from V and 3 bases from J, the junction kept 1 base outside the gene matches. The germline gives CDR1 SGHRS, CDR2 YFSETQ. The CDR3 totals 14 residues. In DNA form, the CDR3 reads TGCGCCAGCAGCTTGGAGACAGGGGAAGAGACCCAGTACTTC. This encodes CASSLETGEETQYF.

V usage is TRBV25-1 and J usage is TRBJ1-2; 10 bases map to TRBD1. J gave up 8 bases and V 4 bases, and 16 bases lay outside the gene matches. The CDR3 spans 17 residues. Germline-derived CDR1 and CDR2 are MGHDK and SYGVNS. The CDR3: CASSGPGQGLLTRGYTF. CDR3 nucleotide sequence: TGTGCCAGCAGTGGACCGGGACAGGGGCTTTTAACGCGAGGCTACACCTTC.

The CDR3 sequence is CASSLARDSAGTDTQYF. CDR3 DNA sequence: TGCGCCAGCAGCTTGGCCAGGGACAGCGCGGGAACAGATACGCAGTATTTT. V and J are TRBV5-1 and TRBJ2-3; D is possibly TRBD1 (7 bases). Germline lookup yields CDR1 SGHRS and CDR2 YFSETQ. The CDR3 runs to 17 residues. The ends were cut back, 0 bases at V and 3 bases at J, with 17 bases in the middle.

This chain joins TRBV19 and TRBJ2-1; the D gene is possibly TRBD1 (6 bases). The CDR3 is 15 residues long. V was cut by 5 bases and J by 5 bases, with 16 bases left in between. Germline V gives CDR1 LNHDA, CDR2 SQIVND (reference sequence). Here the CDR3 DNA reads TGTGCCAGTAGTCCAACAGGGCGACCGAACAATGAGCAGTTCTTC. Its protein product is CASSPTGRPNNEQFF.

With respect to this clone: At the DNA level, this CDR3 is encoded by other sequences in the same sample as well. This rearrangement joins TRBV2 to TRBJ1-1; the D gene is possibly TRBD1 (5 bases). The CDR3 spans 13 residues. The germline CDR1 and CDR2 sequences are SNHLY and FYNNEI. Trimming left V 4 bases short and J 1 base short, with 7 bases between. CDR3 nucleotide sequence: TGTGCCAGCAGTGTGGGACCGAACACTGAAGCTTTCTTT. Its protein is CASSVGPNTEAFF. The variable domain in full, with the rest retrieved from reference TRBV2 and TRBJ1-1, is EPEVTQTPSHQVTQMGQEVILRCVPISNHLYFYWYRQILGQKVEFLVSFYNNEISEKSEIFDDQFSVERPDGSNFTLKIRSTKLEDSAMYFCASSVGPNTEAFFGQGTRLTVV.

The genes are TRBV30 and TRBJ1-5, with TRBD1 matching over 7 bases. The V segment lost 3 bases and the J segment 5 bases; nucleotides outside the gene matches: 7. Germline V gives CDR1 GTSNPN, CDR2 SVGIG (reference sequence). CDR3 length equals 14 residues. The CDR3 coding sequence is TGTGCCTGGAGCTTACAGGGGTACCATCAGCCCCAGCATTTT. Its translation is CAWSLQGYHQPQHF.

The rearrangement joins TRBV9 to TRBJ2-1; D possibly uses TRBD1 or TRBD2 (5 bases each). The CDR3 has 15 residues. Germline values: CDR1 SGDLS, CDR2 YYNGEE. Trimming pared 0 bases from V and 3 bases from J, leaving 10 bases between. This chain's CDR3 is CASSVAGPVYNEQFF. The CDR3 DNA reads as TGTGCCAGCAGCGTAGCGGGACCGGTCTACAATGAGCAGTTCTTC. The variable domain in full, completed from reference TRBV9 and TRBJ2-1, reads DSGVTQTPKHLITATGQRVTLRCSPRSGDLSVYWYQQSLDQGLQFLIQYYNGEERAKGNILERFSAQQFPDLHSELNLSSLELGDSALYFCASSVAGPVYNEQFFGPGTRLTVL.

This sequence joins TRBV7-3 and TRBJ1-1; D is unclear. Trimming stripped 5 bases from V and 1 base from J, with 8 bases between. The CDR3 length is 13 residues. Germline-derived CDR1 and CDR2 are SGHTA and FQGTGA. CDR3 sequence reads: CASSPTRNTEAFF. CDR3 bases: TGTGCCAGCAGCCCAACACGGAACACTGAAGCTTTCTTT. The full variable domain, rest sourced from reference TRBV7-3 and TRBJ1-1, is GAGVSQTPSNKVTEKGKYVELRCDPISGHTALYWYRQSLGQGPEFLIYFQGTGAADDSGLPNDRFFAVRPEGSVSTLKIQRTERGDSAVYLCASSPTRNTEAFFGQGTRLTVV.

The rearrangement uses TRBV7-8 and TRBJ2-1; D is unclear. Germline V gene lookup returns CDR1 SGHVS and CDR2 FQNEAQ. The CDR3 has 12 amino acids. V was cut by 4 bases and J by 10 bases, with 11 bases left in between. The CDR3 DNA follows: TGTGCCAGCAGCTCGACCCGGTCGGAGCAGTTCTTC. Its protein product is CASSSTRSEQFF.

On this clone: This sample also contains other DNA sequences that code for the same CDR3. This chain links TRBV7-3 with TRBJ2-3; D perhaps matches TRBD2 (6 bases). The CDR3 is made up of 16 amino acids. The germline V and J ends were trimmed by 1 base and 0 bases, with 11 bases remaining between them. Germline assignment: CDR1 SGHTA and CDR2 FQGTGA. The CDR3 DNA reads TGTGCCAGCAGCTTAATTGGTGGGACTAGCACAGATACGCAGTATTTT. It specifies CASSLIGGTSTDTQYF.